The rows below give T cell receptor beta chains drawn from one sample of a study of tumor-infiltrating T cells and Merkel cell polyomavirus. Assay used: immunoSEQ multiplex PCR; TCRdb lists only in-frame clones, some missing. The sample has under 2,500 clones, approximately 97% seen once; the top ten hold over 2%. Sequenced: lymph node tissue. Receptors originate from a man aged 70 or older with Merkel cell carcinoma. Both conserved end residues are part of each CDR3. The D gene is left open where the match is weak. A row's size may be missing; if present it is once, few, many or a size class.

J	V	size	D	CDR3	DNA
TRBJ2-3	TRBV4-3	once	TRBD2	CASSQDTASGRADTQYF	TGCGCCAGCAGCCAAGATACGGCTAGCGGGAGGGCAGATACGCAGTATTTT
TRBJ2-2	TRBV9	NA	NA	CASSVGAAANTGELFF	TGTGCCAGCAGCGTTGGGGCAGCCGCGAACACCGGGGAGCTGTTTTTT
TRBJ1-4	TRBV15	NA	NA	CATSPRETNEKLFF	TGTGCCACCAGCCCCAGGGAAACTAATGAAAAACTGTTTTTT
TRBJ2-2	TRBV9	NA	NA	CASSVVGGTGELFF	TGTGCCAGCAGCGTAGTTGGCGGTACCGGGGAGCTGTTTTTT
TRBJ1-1	TRBV19	NA	TRBD1	CASIPSGTEGTEAFF	TGTGCCAGTATCCCATCCGGGACAGAGGGCACTGAAGCTTTCTTT
TRBJ1-3	TRBV5-1	NA	TRBD1	CASSPGTAGNTIYF	TGCGCCAGCAGCCCCGGGACAGCTGGAAACACCATATATTTT
TRBJ1-1	TRBV29-1	NA	TRBD1	CSVDQDRGYTEAFF	TGCAGCGTTGATCAGGACAGGGGGTACACTGAAGCTTTCTTT
TRBJ2-5	TRBV5-6	NA	TRBD2	CASSPYSGSGETQYF	TGTGCCAGCAGCCCGTATAGCGGGAGTGGAGAGACCCAGTACTTC
TRBJ1-1	TRBV27	NA	NA	CASSYRVNTEAFF	TGTGCCAGCAGTTACAGGGTCAACACTGAAGCTTTCTTT
TRBJ2-5	TRBV15	NA	NA	CAIKQGNREETQYF	TGTGCCATCAAACAGGGGAATCGGGAGGAGACCCAGTACTTC
TRBJ2-2	TRBV15	NA	NA	CATSNTRNTGELFF	TGTGCCACCAGCAACACCAGAAACACCGGGGAGCTGTTTTTT
TRBJ1-5	TRBV15	once	NA	CATSRDKGQNQPQHF	TGTGCCACCAGCAGAGATAAAGGACAGAATCAGCCCCAACATTTT
TRBJ2-3	TRBV18	NA	TRBD2	CASSRRTSGGTDTQYF	TGTGCCAGCTCACGAAGGACTAGCGGAGGCACAGATACGCAGTATTTT
TRBJ2-3	TRBV11-3	NA	TRBD2	CASSQTSGSTDTQYF	TGTGCCAGCAGCCAAACTAGCGGTAGCACAGATACGCAGTATTTT
TRBJ1-2	TRBV19	NA	TRBD1	CASSKNRGSGYTF	TGTGCCAGTAGTAAGAACAGGGGTTCTGGCTACACCTTC
TRBJ1-2	TRBV19	NA	TRBD1	CASSTGQGYGYTF	TGTGCCAGTAGTACGGGACAGGGATATGGCTACACCTTC
TRBJ2-3	TRBV18	once	NA	CASSPSDTQYF	TGTGCCAGCTCACCGAGCGATACGCAGTATTTT
TRBJ1-1	TRBV6-4	NA	NA	CASRQTMNTEAFF	TGTGCCAGCCGACAGACGATGAACACTGAAGCTTTCTTT
TRBJ2-1	TRBV6-4	NA	TRBD2	CASSDSMMGTSGKNEQFF	TGTGCCAGCAGTGACTCGATGATGGGGACTAGCGGGAAAAATGAGCAGTTCTTC
TRBJ2-5	TRBV5-4	NA	TRBD1	CASSLDQGAPSQYF	TGTGCCAGCAGCTTGGACCAGGGGGCGCCTTCGCAGTACTTC
TRBJ1-2	TRBV2	NA	NA	CASSPPRGNYGYTF	TGTGCCAGCAGTCCCCCCCGAGGGAACTATGGCTACACCTTC
TRBJ2-1	TRBV7-3	NA	TRBD2	CASSATSGHNEQFF	TGTGCCAGCAGCGCAACTAGCGGACACAATGAGCAGTTCTTC
TRBJ1-1	TRBV6-1	NA	NA	CASLLGGNTEAFF	TGTGCCAGCCTCCTCGGGGGGAACACTGAAGCTTTCTTT
TRBJ1-1	TRBV4-1	NA	TRBD1	CASSQGGGRGLRGTEAFF	TGCGCCAGCAGCCAAGGAGGAGGCAGGGGGCTGAGGGGCACTGAAGCTTTCTTT
TRBJ2-7	TRBV4-1	NA	TRBD1	CASSLATGGLYEQYF	TGCGCCAGCAGCCTAGCGACAGGGGGGCTCTACGAGCAGTACTTC
TRBJ1-3	TRBV29-1	NA	NA	CSAVTGSGNTIYF	TGCAGCGCGGTTACAGGGTCTGGAAACACCATATATTTT
TRBJ1-1	TRBV7-6	NA	NA	CASSSTGDLNTEAFF	TGTGCCAGCAGCTCGACAGGAGATTTGAACACTGAAGCTTTCTTT
TRBJ1-5	TRBV13	NA	NA	CASSLQGSNQPQHF	TGTGCCAGCAGCTTACAGGGGTCGAATCAGCCCCAGCATTTT
TRBJ2-5	TRBV6-1	once	NA	CASSEQGGQETQYF	TGTGCCAGCAGTGAACAGGGTGGACAAGAGACCCAGTACTTC
TRBJ1-4	TRBV4-1	NA	NA	CASSSGSADEKLFF	TGCGCCAGCAGCTCAGGGTCGGCCGATGAAAAACTGTTTTTT
TRBJ2-1	TRBV5-1	NA	NA	CASSRDFQGSSYNEQFF	TGCGCCAGCAGCCGGGACTTCCAAGGGAGCTCCTACAATGAGCAGTTCTTC
TRBJ1-2	TRBV21-1	NA	NA	CASSKDGRGNYGYTF	TGTGCCAGCAGCAAAGATGGCAGGGGCAACTATGGCTACACCTTC
TRBJ2-1	TRBV30	NA	TRBD2	CAWGPGTSGSNEQFF	TGTGCCTGGGGTCCAGGGACTAGCGGGAGCAATGAGCAGTTCTTC
TRBJ2-5	TRBV4-3	NA	NA	CASSRGDWDSKETQYF	TGCGCCAGCAGCCGAGGGGACTGGGACAGCAAAGAGACCCAGTACTTC
TRBJ2-1	TRBV30	once	TRBD2	CAWMELAGSYNEQFF	TGTGCCTGGATGGAACTAGCGGGATCCTACAATGAGCAGTTCTTC
TRBJ1-2	TRBV7-6	NA	TRBD1	CASSLGTGGDYYGYTF	TGTGCCAGCAGCCTCGGGACAGGGGGCGACTACTATGGCTACACCTTC
TRBJ1-1	TRBV7-9	NA	NA	CASSFTDRERAFF	TGTGCCAGCAGCTTTACCGACAGAGAACGGGCTTTCTTT